This T cell receptor (beta chain) is drawn from a study of spatial heterogeneity in lung cancer. Study-wide context: A unique TCR and UMI combination showed up more than ten times in raw reads, on average. General study results and limits: Among blood samples, ubiquitous expanded tumor TCRs appeared more at resection than at follow-up.

Time point given: sample taken at primary tumor resection. Frozen PBMC, nontumor lung or tumor provided whole RNA, which was sequenced unsorted. The sample holds many counts of this clonotype. Its cognate antigen is unknown. Each molecule of TCR cDNA was tagged with one unique molecular identifier. TCRdb re-analysed the 5' RACE reads in MiXCR, keeping a single row per CDR3 protein. The repertoire holds around 75,000 distinct CDR3 sequences, with 10% to 15% as singletons. CDR3 length: 13 amino acids. Germline V CDR1 and CDR2: SGHDN, FVKESK. V was cut by 1 base and J by 3 bases, with 7 bases left in between.

Source: PBMCs, taken at surgery. The receptor was isolated from a male donor with early-stage non-small cell lung cancer. The J gene is TRBJ2-7, the V gene TRBV14; maybe TRBD2 (5 bases). CDR3 DNA sequence: TGTGCCAGCAGCCAAGCCGGACTCTACGAGCAGTACTTC. The encoded protein is CASSQAGLYEQYF.